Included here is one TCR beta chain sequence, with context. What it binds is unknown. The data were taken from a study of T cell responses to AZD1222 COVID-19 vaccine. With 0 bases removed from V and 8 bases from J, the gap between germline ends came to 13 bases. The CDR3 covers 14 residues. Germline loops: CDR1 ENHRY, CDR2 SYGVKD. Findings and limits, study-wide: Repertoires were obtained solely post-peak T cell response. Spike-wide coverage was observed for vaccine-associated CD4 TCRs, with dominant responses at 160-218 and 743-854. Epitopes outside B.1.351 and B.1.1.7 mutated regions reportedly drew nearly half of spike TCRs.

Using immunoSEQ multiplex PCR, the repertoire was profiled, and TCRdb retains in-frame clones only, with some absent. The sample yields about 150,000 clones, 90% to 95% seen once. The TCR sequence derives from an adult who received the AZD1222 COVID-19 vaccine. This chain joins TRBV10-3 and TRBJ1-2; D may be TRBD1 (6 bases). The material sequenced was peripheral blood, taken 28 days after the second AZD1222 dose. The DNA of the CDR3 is TGTGCCATCAGTGAGTCTACAGGGTCTTGGGGCTACACCTTC. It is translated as CAISESTGSWGYTF.